The rows below give T cell receptor beta chains drawn from one sample of a study of vaccination effects on CD4 cells after COVID-19. The method was immunoSEQ multiplex PCR; TCRdb's version includes in-frame clones alone and lacks a portion of them. The sample consists of roughly 52,000 clones, more than 60% of them appearing once. No antigen is known for these receptors. The source was CD4+ T cells from PBMCs cultured with SARS-CoV-2 spike peptides, collected before COVID-19 vaccination. Receptor source: a human donor who received a COVID-19 vaccine. Each CDR3 is given with its conserved first and last residue. The D gene is left open where the match is weak. Only some rows state a clone size, as once, few, many or a class for expanded clones.

>TRBJ1-1|TRBD1|TRBV5-1|few
TGCGCCAGCAGCGCCCCGGGACAGGGGGCAGAAGCTTTCTTT
CASSAPGQGAEAFF
>TRBJ2-1|TRBD1|TRBV27|-
TGTGCCAGCAGTCTACCTACAGGGGGCCTCTACAATGAGCAGTTCTTC
CASSLPTGGLYNEQFF
>TRBJ1-2|-|TRBV6-1|-
TGTGCCAGCAGTAGTCGGACAAACGCCGCGGGCTACACCTTC
CASSSRTNAAGYTF
>TRBJ1-2|-|TRBV7-3|-
TGTGCCAGCAGCTTTAGTTCGGGGGACGGCTACACCTTC
CASSFSSGDGYTF
>TRBJ1-5|TRBD1|TRBV30|once
TGTGCCTGGAGGGGGGGGACAGGGGGCAATCAGCCCCAGCATTTT
CAWRGGTGGNQPQHF
>TRBJ2-7|-|TRBV2|-
TGTGCCAGCGCCGATCTTAGCGGATCCTACGAGCAGTACTTC
CASADLSGSYEQYF
>TRBJ2-7|-|TRBV7-2|-
TGTGCCAGCAGCTTAAACCCCAGGGGGGGCGAGCAGTACTTC
CASSLNPRGGEQYF
>TRBJ1-2|TRBD1|TRBV29-1|-
TGCAGCGCAACGACAGGGGAAAACTATGGCTACACCTTC
CSATTGENYGYTF
>TRBJ1-2|-|TRBV24-1|-
TGTGCCACCAGTGATTTCAGGGGCGGCTACACCTTC
CATSDFRGGYTF
>TRBJ1-1|-|TRBV15|-
TGTGCCACCAGCAGAGTGGCAGGGATGAGAAGCACTGAAGCTTTCTTT
CATSRVAGMRSTEAFF
>TRBJ2-7|-|TRBV12-3/TRBV12-4|-
TGTGCCAGCAGCAGGGCCACCTACGAGCAGTACTTC
CASSRATYEQYF
>TRBJ2-3|-|TRBV5-1|-
TGCGCCAGCAGCTTGGAGGGGCCTTACAGCACAGATACGCAGTATTTT
CASSLEGPYSTDTQYF
>TRBJ1-6|-|TRBV2|-
TGTGCCAGCAAACAAGACTCACCCCTCCACTTT
CASKQDSPLHF
>TRBJ2-3|TRBD2|TRBV28|-
TGTGCCAGCAGTTTATGGGATCTGGGACTAGCGGGTACAGATACGCAGTATTTT
CASSLWDLGLAGTDTQYF
>TRBJ2-1|TRBD2|TRBV30|few
TGTGCCTTCGGACTAGCGGGAGGGAGGGGATACAATGAGCAGTTCTTC
CAFGLAGGRGYNEQFF
>TRBJ1-2|-|TRBV14|-
TGTGCCAGCAGCCCCGTGGTGGGCGGCCTGCATCTCTATGGCTACACCTTC
CASSPVVGGLHLYGYTF
>TRBJ1-3|TRBD1|TRBV7-2|-
TGTGCCAGCAGCTTATTACCGGACAGGGGGCCTGGAAACACCATATATTTT
CASSLLPDRGPGNTIYF